These T cell receptor beta chains were read from a single sample in a study of blood T cell repertoires in COVID-19. The method was immunoSEQ multiplex PCR; TCRdb's version includes in-frame clones alone and lacks a portion of them. The sample includes a few hundred thousand clones, 87% seen only once; the top ten take 2.2%. Specimen: peripheral blood. The receptors were sampled from a woman aged 50 to 60 who had recovered from COVID-19. CDR3s include the opening cysteine and the closing phenylalanine or tryptophan. Fields, in order: CDR3 length, J gene, D gene, clone size, V gene, CDR3 protein, CDR3 DNA. D genes are given only for firm matches. Part of the rows lack a size; the others show once, few, many or a class for expanded clones.

>13|TRBJ2-7|NA|once|TRBV28
CASSFSRGREQYF
TGTGCCAGCAGCTTTTCCCGGGGGAGAGAGCAGTACTTC
>20|TRBJ2-4|TRBD2|few|TRBV6-4
CASSDSEGTSGSLTKNIQYF
TGTGCCAGCAGTGACTCTGAGGGGACTAGCGGGAGTTTGACCAAAAACATTCAGTACTTC
>15|TRBJ2-7|TRBD1|NA|TRBV9
CASSERDRSSYEQYF
TGTGCCAGCAGCGAGAGGGACAGGAGCTCCTACGAGCAGTACTTC
>12|TRBJ1-1|NA|NA|TRBV7-9
CASGGGQPEAFF
TGTGCCAGCGGCGGAGGACAGCCTGAAGCTTTCTTT
>14|TRBJ1-1|NA|many|TRBV6-5
CASSYSSRNTEAFF
TGTGCCAGCAGTTACTCGAGTAGAAACACTGAAGCTTTCTTT
>16|TRBJ1-3|TRBD1|NA|TRBV15
CATSRGDRVVGNTIYF
TGTGCCACCAGCAGAGGGGACAGGGTGGTCGGAAACACCATATATTTT
>16|TRBJ1-1|NA|NA|TRBV19
CALGMGFWRVNTEAFF
TGTGCCCTAGGTATGGGTTTTTGGAGAGTGAACACTGAAGCTTTCTTT
>12|TRBJ2-7|NA|NA|TRBV7-9
CASSPRGYEQYF
TGTGCCAGCAGCCCCCGGGGCTACGAGCAGTACTTC
>17|TRBJ2-1|NA|NA|TRBV1
CTSSQALAAGGVDEQFF
TGCACCAGCAGCCAAGCTTTGGCAGCGGGGGGGGTTGATGAGCAGTTCTTC
>15|TRBJ1-2|TRBD1|NA|TRBV9
CASSVGDSGNYGYTF
TGTGCCAGCAGCGTAGGGGACAGTGGCAACTATGGCTACACCTTC
>19|TRBJ1-6|TRBD1|NA|TRBV4-1
CASSQDQAGTTGWRSPLHF
TGCGCCAGCAGCCAAGATCAAGCCGGAACGACAGGGTGGCGTTCACCCCTCCACTTT
>16|TRBJ2-5|TRBD1|NA|TRBV9
CASSVGGRGLGETQYF
TGTGCCAGCAGCGTAGGTGGCAGGGGGCTAGGAGAGACCCAGTACTTC
>15|TRBJ1-5|TRBD1|once|TRBV28
CASRAEQGAAQPQHF
TGTGCCAGCAGAGCAGAACAGGGGGCAGCTCAGCCCCAGCATTTT
>16|TRBJ2-5|NA|NA|TRBV7-8
CASSLAGVTTTGTQYF
TGTGCCAGCAGCTTAGCGGGAGTTACTACGACGGGGACCCAGTACTTC
>13|TRBJ2-7|NA|NA|TRBV19
CASSNTRGHEQYF
TGTGCCAGTAGTAATACTCGAGGGCACGAGCAGTACTTC
>15|TRBJ2-1|TRBD2|few|TRBV5-1
CASSPGTSGLNEQFF
TGCGCCAGCAGCCCAGGGACTAGCGGCTTAAATGAGCAGTTCTTC
>16|TRBJ2-1|NA|NA|TRBV15
CATSSFETRAGDEQFF
TGTGCCACCAGCTCTTTCGAGACTAGGGCCGGGGATGAGCAGTTCTTC
>11|TRBJ1-1|NA|NA|TRBV11-2
CASSFDTEAFF
TGTGCCAGCAGCTTCGACACTGAAGCTTTCTTT
>16|TRBJ2-1|TRBD2|NA|TRBV5-4
CASSAGLAAHYNEQFF
TGTGCCAGCAGCGCCGGGCTAGCGGCCCACTACAATGAGCAGTTCTTC
>16|TRBJ2-5|NA|few|TRBV5-7
CASSLGSVAGKETQYF
TGTGCCAGCAGCTTGGGCAGTGTGGCAGGAAAAGAGACCCAGTACTTC
>16|TRBJ1-4|NA|NA|TRBV4-3
CASSQDQGFADEKLFF
TGCGCCAGCAGCCAAGATCAGGGTTTTGCTGATGAAAAACTGTTTTTT
>15|TRBJ2-5|TRBD2|once|TRBV7-9
CASSRGLAGFETQYF
TGTGCCAGCAGCCGCGGCCTAGCGGGGTTTGAGACCCAGTACTTC
>16|TRBJ1-1|NA|NA|TRBV9
CASSVDRREPTTEAFF
TGTGCCAGCAGCGTAGATCGGCGGGAACCCACGACTGAAGCTTTCTTT
>14|TRBJ2-7|TRBD1|many|TRBV10-3
CAISETVDRAEQYF
TGTGCCATCAGCGAAACCGTAGACAGGGCCGAGCAGTACTTC
>13|TRBJ1-4|NA|NA|TRBV7-2
CASSLMTEGKLFF
TGTGCCAGCAGCTTGATGACGGAGGGGAAACTGTTTTTT
>15|TRBJ2-7|NA|NA|TRBV5-1
CASSNPRGNSYEQYF
TGCGCCAGCAGCAACCCCAGGGGAAACTCCTACGAGCAGTACTTC
>15|TRBJ2-1|TRBD1|NA|TRBV6-6
CASSSDRGSYNEQFF
TGTGCCAGCAGTTCTGACAGGGGATCCTACAATGAGCAGTTCTTC
>19|TRBJ1-5|NA|NA|TRBV6-2/TRBV6-3
CASSPYKNFDRPFNQPQHF
TGTGCCAGCAGTCCCTACAAAAACTTTGACAGGCCCTTCAATCAGCCCCAGCATTTT
>13|TRBJ1-2|TRBD1|NA|TRBV28
CAGLSDRGRAGTF
TGTGCCGGCCTATCCGACAGGGGGCGGGCAGGCACCTTC
>14|TRBJ2-4|TRBD1|NA|TRBV19
CASSQDRVRDIQYF
TGTGCCAGTTCCCAAGACAGGGTAAGGGACATTCAGTACTTC
>16|TRBJ2-2|NA|NA|TRBV9
CASSVNGQRDTGELFF
TGTGCCAGCAGCGTAAATGGGCAGAGAGACACCGGGGAGCTGTTTTTT
>16|TRBJ2-2|NA|NA|TRBV5-1
CASSLVISPGTGELFF
TGCGCCAGCAGCTTGGTTATCTCACCAGGCACCGGGGAGCTGTTTTTT
>15|TRBJ2-7|TRBD1|few|TRBV5-6
CASSLAGTGYHEQYF
TGTGCCAGCAGCTTGGCCGGGACAGGGTACCACGAGCAGTACTTC
>16|TRBJ2-1|TRBD2|NA|TRBV7-9
CASSMRLAGAPNEQFF
TGTGCCAGCAGCATGAGACTAGCGGGGGCGCCCAATGAGCAGTTCTTC
>15|TRBJ1-2|TRBD1|NA|TRBV18
CASSPVTGGRGGYTF
TGTGCCAGCTCACCAGTAACAGGGGGTAGAGGTGGCTACACCTTC
>14|TRBJ1-2|TRBD1|NA|TRBV27
CASSAGTGGYGYTF
TGTGCCAGCAGTGCCGGGACAGGCGGCTATGGCTACACCTTC
>15|TRBJ1-3|NA|NA|TRBV7-9
CASSLGTRSGNTIYF
TGTGCCAGCAGCTTAGGGACACGCTCTGGAAACACCATATATTTT
>13|TRBJ1-2|NA|NA|TRBV19
CASSLTGMAGYTF
TGTGCCAGTAGCCTGACAGGAATGGCGGGCTACACCTTC
>13|TRBJ1-1|NA|NA|TRBV27
CASRLGMRTEAFF
TGTGCCAGCAGACTAGGGATGAGGACTGAAGCTTTCTTT
>13|TRBJ2-3|NA|NA|TRBV12-3/TRBV12-4
CASSFTGVDTQYF
TGTGCCAGCAGTTTCACAGGAGTGGATACGCAGTATTTT
>14|TRBJ2-5|TRBD2|NA|TRBV7-9
CASSRAGVMETQYF
TGTGCCAGCAGCCGAGCGGGAGTTATGGAGACCCAGTACTTC
>15|TRBJ2-3|TRBD2|NA|TRBV5-4
CASSLTSGSGDTQYF
TGTGCCAGCAGTCTGACTAGCGGGAGTGGAGATACGCAGTATTTT
>15|TRBJ1-1|NA|NA|TRBV6-5
CASSPQGRGFTEAFF
TGTGCCAGCAGTCCCCAAGGGCGGGGATTCACTGAAGCTTTCTTT
>13|TRBJ2-2|NA|few|TRBV5-4
CASSRQGGGELFF
TGTGCCAGCAGTCGACAGGGAGGCGGGGAGCTGTTTTTT
>16|TRBJ1-1|TRBD1|NA|TRBV6-6
CASSQDRGYGNTEAFF
TGTGCCAGCAGTCAGGACAGGGGGTACGGGAACACTGAAGCTTTCTTT
>13|TRBJ2-3|NA|NA|TRBV7-9
CASSSTVTDTQYF
TGTGCCAGCAGCTCGACTGTCACAGATACGCAGTATTTT
>12|TRBJ1-1|NA|NA|TRBV30
CAWSVLRQEAFF
TGTGCCTGGAGTGTACTACGGCAGGAAGCTTTCTTT
>16|TRBJ2-3|NA|NA|TRBV15
CATSRARFSSTDTQYF
TGTGCCACCAGCAGAGCGCGGTTCTCTAGCACAGATACGCAGTATTTT
>13|TRBJ2-7|NA|NA|TRBV12-3/TRBV12-4
CASSRDSWGEQYF
TGTGCCAGCAGCCGGGACTCTTGGGGCGAGCAGTACTTC
>12|TRBJ2-3|NA|NA|TRBV3-1/TRBV3-2
CASSQTGHTQYF
TGTGCCAGCAGCCAAACAGGCCATACGCAGTATTTT
>17|TRBJ2-3|TRBD2|NA|TRBV5-4
CASSSGLAGDLTDTQYF
TGTGCCAGCAGCTCCGGACTAGCGGGAGACCTTACAGATACGCAGTATTTT
>20|TRBJ1-2|TRBD1|NA|TRBV7-6
CASSSDPRPDRGSRNYGYTF
TGTGCCAGCAGCTCCGACCCCCGCCCGGACAGGGGGAGTCGAAACTATGGCTACACCTTC
>13|TRBJ1-1|TRBD1|NA|TRBV7-2
CASSSNRGGGAFF
TGTGCCAGCAGCTCGAACAGGGGTGGCGGGGCTTTCTTT
>16|TRBJ1-2|TRBD1|NA|TRBV5-1
CASSLSPGTAVYGYTF
TGCGCCAGCAGCTTGTCCCCCGGGACAGCGGTCTATGGCTACACCTTC
>14|TRBJ2-2|TRBD2|NA|TRBV25-1
CASRSGRDTGELFF
TGTGCCAGCAGATCAGGGAGGGATACCGGGGAGCTGTTTTTT
>19|TRBJ1-3|NA|NA|TRBV14
CASSLWDGTLGDSGNTIYF
TGTGCCAGCAGCCTGTGGGACGGGACTCTGGGGGACTCTGGAAACACCATATATTTT
>15|TRBJ2-7|TRBD2|many|TRBV19
CASSLQGLAGAQQYF
TGTGCCAGTAGTCTCCAGGGACTAGCGGGAGCTCAGCAGTACTTC
>15|TRBJ2-2|TRBD2|NA|TRBV9
CASGGLAGGTGELFF
TGTGCCAGCGGCGGACTAGCGGGAGGTACCGGGGAGCTGTTTTTT
>12|TRBJ1-1|NA|NA|TRBV12-3/TRBV12-4
CASSLQASEAFF
TGTGCCAGCAGTTTACAGGCCTCTGAAGCTTTCTTT
>16|TRBJ1-5|NA|NA|TRBV6-6
CASSTQGIASNQPQHF
TGTGCCAGCAGTACTCAGGGGATTGCAAGCAATCAGCCCCAGCATTTT